The next 15 T cell receptor beta chains were all read from a single sample in a study of beta chain features in type 1 diabetes. Expressed TCRB transcripts were sequenced after all isolated RNA was converted to cDNA. Sequenced by immunoSEQ multiplex PCR; TCRdb stores in-frame clones only, minus some. The table shows a few hundred thousand clones, with roughly 15% occurring only once. Material for sequencing was naive CD4+ T cells from blood. The source is a woman aged 18-35 years in good health.

In this sample, this clone turned up a few times. The V and J genes are TRBV18 and TRBJ2-7, with TRBD1 matching 11 bases. The CDR3 totals 13 residues. Germline V lookup: CDR1 KGHSH, CDR2 LQKENI. Trimming cost V 4 bases and J 5 bases; bases outside gene matches: 1. CDR3 protein: CASSRGQGDEQYF. CDR3 DNA sequence: TGTGCCAGCTCACGGGGACAGGGGGACGAGCAGTACTTC.

V is TRBV19 and J is TRBJ1-3; weak D call: TRBD1 (6 bases). The CDR3 contains 14 residues. Germline V gene data show CDR1 as LNHDA and CDR2 as SQIVND (reference sequence). Trimming pared 10 bases from V and 0 bases from J, leaving 13 bases between. The CDR3 bases are TGTGCCACCCTGGACAGCGCCTCTGGAAACACCATATATTTT. It codes for CATLDSASGNTIYF.

This clone was observed a handful of times. The chain combines TRBV9 with TRBJ2-1; D possibly corresponds to TRBD2 (6 bases). CDR1 SGDLS and CDR2 YYNGEE come from the germline V gene. The V end lost 3 bases, the J end lost 9 bases, and 16 bases lay between the germline ends. There are 14 residues in the CDR3. In DNA, the CDR3 is TGTGCCAGCAGCGGGGACCTAAAAGCGGGTGAGCAGTTCTTC. This encodes CASSGDLKAGEQFF.

The V call is TRBV7-9, the J call TRBJ2-5, with D possibly being TRBD1 (6 bases). The CDR3 is made up of 15 amino acids. The V end lost 5 bases, the J end lost 5 bases, and 18 bases lay between the germline ends. In germline, CDR1 is SEHNR, CDR2 FQNEAQ (reference sequence). The CDR3 coding sequence is TGTGCCAGCAGCGCCAGGGCACAGGGAGCCGAGACCCAGTACTTC. It encodes CASSARAQGAETQYF.

This clone has more than one count but fewer than ten. The chain recombines TRBV7-9 with TRBJ2-1, with D possibly TRBD2 on 6 matching bases. The CDR3 totals 16 residues. The V gene lost 4 bases and the J gene lost 3 bases, with 16 bases spanning the gap. Germline V gives CDR1 SEHNR, CDR2 FQNEAQ (reference sequence). Written as DNA, the CDR3 is TGTGCCAGCAGCTCCGGGAGACTTAGCGGCTACAATGAGCAGTTCTTC. The encoded protein is CASSSGRLSGYNEQFF.

This clone was seen a few times. This rearrangement joins TRBV10-3 to TRBJ2-5; TRBD1 aligns across 9 bases. After removal of 11 bases from V and 6 bases from J, the junction contained 13 bases not matched to a gene. The CDR3 has 14 amino acids. Germline CDR1 is ENHRY and CDR2 is SYGVKD. The CDR3 nucleotides are TGTGCCTCTCTCCCGGGACAGGGCATGAAGACCCAGTACTTC. Its protein is CASLPGQGMKTQYF.

This clone turned up a few times. The rearrangement links TRBV30 to TRBJ2-7, with D perhaps TRBD1 (6 bases). Germline CDR1 and CDR2: GTSNPN and SVGIG (reference sequence). V was clipped by 3 bases and J by 6 bases, with 18 bases between them. CDR3 length: 14 amino acids. Here the CDR3 reads CAWRFAGTKLEQYF. The DNA for the CDR3 is TGTGCCTGGAGATTTGCCGGGACAAAGCTCGAGCAGTACTTC.

This clone was detected a few times. This chain uses TRBV4-2 with TRBJ1-5; 8 nucleotides line up with TRBD1. V was pared by 4 bases and J by 6 bases, with 14 bases of the junction left unmatched. Germline CDR1 reads LGHNA; CDR2 reads YNFKEQ. This CDR3 comprises 17 residues. The CDR3 DNA is TGTGCCAGCAGCCCCGGACAGGGAAAGGATGGTGGTCAGCCCCAGCATTTT. The encoded protein is CASSPGQGKDGGQPQHF.

This clone was seen a few times. The chain joins TRBV7-8 to TRBJ2-7; D remains ambiguous. Germline assignment: CDR1 SGHVS and CDR2 FQNEAQ. V lost 3 bases to trimming and J lost 2 bases, with 2 bases between them. This CDR3 has 11 amino acids. CDR3 sequence (DNA): TGTGCCAGCAGCTTCGCCTACGAGCAGTACTTC. Its translation is CASSFAYEQYF. Full variable domain (remainder filled in from reference TRBV7-8 and TRBJ2-7): GAGVSQSPRYKVAKRGQDVALRCDPISGHVSLFWYQQALGQGPEFLTYFQNEAQLDKSGLPSDRFFAERPEGSVSTLKIQRTQQEDSAVYLCASSFAYEQYFGPGTRLTVT.

This clone was seen a handful of times. The chain links TRBV5-4 to TRBJ2-1; 8 positions agree with TRBD1. There are 15 residues in the CDR3. Looked up from germline, CDR1 is SGHNT and CDR2 is YYREEE (reference sequence). V trimming: 4 bases; J trimming: 0 bases; junction bases outside the gene matches: 3. The CDR3: CASSPGQGSYNEQFF. The CDR3, as DNA: TGTGCCAGCAGCCCAGGACAGGGCTCCTACAATGAGCAGTTCTTC.

The V call is TRBV11-1, the J call TRBJ2-3; weak D call: TRBD2 (6 bases). The CDR3 is made up of 19 amino acids. Trimming removed 2 bases at V and 4 bases at J, with 25 bases between. Germline loops: CDR1 SGHAT, CDR2 FQDESV (reference sequence). CDR3 nucleotide sequence: TGTGCCAGCAGCTTAAGAGTTCTCGGCGGGATGGGATCAGCAGATACGCAGTATTTT. Protein product: CASSLRVLGGMGSADTQYF.

This clone has just a few counts. The chain employs TRBV28 and TRBJ2-5, with 8 positions matching TRBD2. V shed 9 bases, J shed 2 bases, and the junction held 8 bases outside the gene matches. Germline CDR1 is MDHEN and CDR2 is SYDVKM. The CDR3 is made up of 14 amino acids. Here the CDR3 reads CASAGGRRQETQYF. The CDR3 DNA is TGTGCCAGTGCTGGCGGGAGGCGGCAAGAGACCCAGTACTTC.

This clone appeared a few times. The genes are TRBV9 and TRBJ2-4, with 7 bases identical to TRBD2. V gave up 5 bases and J gave up 5 bases; unmatched junction bases: 10. CDR3 length: 15 amino acids. Germline V gives CDR1 SGDLS, CDR2 YYNGEE. The CDR3, as DNA: TGTGCCAGCAGTGCCGGACTAGTAGGTGAAAACATTCAGTACTTC. As protein: CASSAGLVGENIQYF.

This clone was seen more than once but under ten times. The rearrangement joins TRBV7-2 to TRBJ2-7, with 9 positions matching TRBD2. V lost 4 bases to trimming and J lost 6 bases; unmatched junction nucleotides: 10. The CDR3 sequence is 15 residues long. Germline assignment: CDR1 SGHTA and CDR2 FQGNSA. CDR3 DNA: TGTGCCAGCAGCTCGGTAGCGGGAGCAGGGGTCGAGCAGTACTTC. As protein: CASSSVAGAGVEQYF.

The chain carries TRBV28 and TRBJ1-2; TRBD1 matches 8 bases. The junction had 6 bases not matched to a gene; V was cut back by 4 bases and J by 8 bases. This CDR3 is built from 13 residues. Germline V CDR1 and CDR2: MDHEN, SYDVKM. Here the CDR3 DNA reads TGTGCCAGCAGTTCCGGACAGGGTAAAGGCTACACCTTC. This translates into CASSSGQGKGYTF.